The clone carrying this TCR beta chain was counted at least ten times. No antigen is known for it. The data derive from a study of response to subunit inactivated influenza vaccine. Study results and limitations: Few additional T cells are recruited per seasonal influenza vaccination, authors suggested.

Each CDR3 protein gets one entry after TCRdb re-called the RT-PCR reads with MiXCR. The sample contains 650,000 to 800,000 distinct CDR3 sequences, 14% of which appear only once. This CDR3 is built from 12 residues. Between the trimmed V and J ends, which lost 3 bases and 8 bases, there was a span of 10 bases. Germline CDR1 SNHLY, CDR2 FYNNEI. This sequence was found in a man between 45 and 60 years old who received an inactivated influenza vaccine. The sample in question was PBMCs from blood, obtained 14 to 15 days before vaccination. The gene calls are TRBV2 and TRBJ1-2; no clear D. CDR3 amino acids: CASSDREGGYTF. For the CDR3, the DNA is TGTGCCAGCAGTGACCGGGAAGGGGGCTACACCTTC.